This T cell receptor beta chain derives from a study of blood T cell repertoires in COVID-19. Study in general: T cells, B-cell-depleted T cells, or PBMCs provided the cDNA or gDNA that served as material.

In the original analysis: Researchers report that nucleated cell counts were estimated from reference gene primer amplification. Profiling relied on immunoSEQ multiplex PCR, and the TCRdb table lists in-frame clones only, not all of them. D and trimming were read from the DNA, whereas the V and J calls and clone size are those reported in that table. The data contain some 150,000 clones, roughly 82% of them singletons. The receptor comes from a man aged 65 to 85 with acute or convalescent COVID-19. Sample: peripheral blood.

As DNA, the CDR3 is TGTGCCAGCAGCCAACAGCGGGAGGGCCCAGAGACCCAGTACTTC. This gives the protein CASSQQREGPETQYF. The chain uses TRBV3-1 (or the pseudogene TRBV3-2) and TRBJ2-5; 10 positions agree with TRBD2. Germline-derived CDR1 and CDR2 are LGHDT and YNNKEL (reference sequence). The trim removed 2 bases at V and 4 bases at J, leaving 4 bases unmatched. The CDR3 is 15 amino acids.